This T cell receptor beta chain derives from a study of blood T cell repertoires in COVID-19. Study overall: Donors in the United States, Italy and Spain gave samples during acute or convalescent COVID-19. Sources were T cells, B-cell-depleted T cells, or PBMCs; the material itself was cDNA or gDNA.

This CDR3 is 18 amino acids long. The trim removed 0 bases at V and 2 bases at J, leaving 9 bases unmatched. The germline V gene has CDR1 LNHDA and CDR2 SQIVND (reference sequence). This clone came up a few times. Method: immunoSEQ multiplex PCR; TCRdb's copy keeps in-frame clones and lacks some. The sample contains approximately 88,000 clones, 80% to 95% of which appear only once. Sequencing used peripheral blood. The source is a woman aged 45-60 years in a cohort sampled during active COVID-19. The rearrangement joins TRBV19 to TRBJ1-5, with 8 bases identical to TRBD1. The CDR3 coding sequence is TGTGCCAGTAGTATAGAGTCAGGGGGCGCGGGCGGCAATCAGCCCCAGCATTTT. This codes for CASSIESGGAGGNQPQHF.